This T cell receptor (beta chain) was retrieved from a study of tumor-infiltrating lymphocytes in primary liver carcinoma. Study-level results: Tumor-adjacent and tumor-blood pairs displayed less overlap than did pairs of tumor regions.

Blood RNA was derived from unsorted whole blood, and germline DNA was extracted too. Patients had chronic HBV infection and were treatment-naive. From roughly 0.55 ug of total RNA, TCR beta-specific cDNA was reverse-transcribed using a constant-region primer. Three rounds of nested multiplex PCR with slightly modified ARM-PCR produced TCR beta libraries. TRBV1-TRBV30 forward primers paired with a C-beta reverse primer drove the first two PCR rounds, around 9 cycles each. In TCRdb, the multiplex PCR reads were re-called with MiXCR into one record per CDR3 protein. The data show fewer than 400,000 distinct CDR3 sequences, less than 75% seen once. Trimming took off 4 bases at V and 6 bases at J, with 12 bases between the two ends. The length of the CDR3 is 14 residues. Regarding this clonotype: Its target is unknown. A much larger clone is a single base away; this may be a read error.

This clonotype originated in a man aged 35 to 55 with primary liver carcinoma and hepatitis B virus infection. The chain couples TRBV12-3 or TRBV12-4 to TRBJ1-4, with D perhaps matching TRBD1 (6 bases). The sample was peripheral blood. The CDR3 bases are TGTGCCAGCAGTTGGGGACATGGCTATGAAAAACTGTTTTTT. This gives the protein CASSWGHGYEKLFF.